The 13 T cell receptor beta chains given below trace back to one sample, sequenced in a study of blood T cell repertoires in COVID-19. Method: immunoSEQ multiplex PCR; TCRdb's copy keeps in-frame clones and lacks some. The data contain approximately 89,000 clones, over 80% of them singletons. Sequencing input: peripheral blood. These receptors originate from a woman aged 60-75 years with active COVID-19.

As regards this clone: Additional DNA sequences in this sample encode the identical CDR3. The chain is built from TRBV19 and TRBJ2-3; the match to TRBD1 covers 8 bases. V was pared by 5 bases and J by 4 bases, with 2 bases of the junction left unmatched. The CDR3 loop spans 13 amino acids. Germline CDR1 is LNHDA and CDR2 is SQIVND (reference sequence). The DNA for the CDR3 is TGTGCCAGTAGTCCGACAGGGGCAGATACGCAGTATTTT. Its protein product is CASSPTGADTQYF.

The rearrangement links TRBV28 to TRBJ2-3; 12 positions match TRBD2. The CDR3 extends over 18 amino acids. V shed 6 bases, J shed 2 bases, and the junction held 12 bases outside the gene matches. CDR1 MDHEN and CDR2 SYDVKM come from the germline V gene. The CDR3 sequence: CASRRRASGRAHTDTQYF. The CDR3 bases are TGTGCCAGCAGACGGAGGGCTAGCGGGAGGGCCCACACAGATACGCAGTATTTT.

The V call is TRBV4-1, the J call TRBJ2-7; TRBD2 matches at 14 bases. After removal of 4 bases from V and 3 bases from J, the junction contained 2 bases not matched to a gene. Germline V gives CDR1 MGHRA, CDR2 YSYEKL. This CDR3 comprises 15 residues. The CDR3 DNA is TGCGCCAGCAGCCCGGGACTAGCGGGAGTCTACGAGCAGTACTTC. It specifies CASSPGLAGVYEQYF.

By share, this clone ranks as medium-sized. V gene TRBV10-3 combines with J gene TRBJ2-1, with TRBD1 matching 8 bases. J was trimmed by 8 bases and V by 5 bases; bases with no gene match: 2. This CDR3 is 12 amino acids long. Germline values: CDR1 ENHRY, CDR2 SYGVKD. The CDR3 DNA is TGTGCCATCAGTTCAGGGGGCGATGAGCAGTTCTTC. This codes for CAISSGGDEQFF.

V is TRBV6-2 or TRBV6-3 and J is TRBJ2-1; the D gene is possibly TRBD1 (6 bases). Deletions cut 2 bases from V and 5 bases from J, with 16 bases between. CDR3 length equals 16 residues. In germline, CDR1 is MNHEY, CDR2 SVGEGT. In nucleotides, the CDR3 is TGTGCCAGCAGTTACCCTCTCGGGACAAAACACAATGAGCAGTTCTTC. It codes for CASSYPLGTKHNEQFF.

The chain recombines TRBV6-4 with TRBJ1-5, with a weak D call TRBD1 (6 bases). The CDR3 spans 15 residues. Per the germline V gene, CDR1 is MRHNA and CDR2 is SNTAGT. V was clipped by 8 bases and J by 1 base, with 15 bases between them. CDR3 sequence: CASAPTGLSNQPQHF. The CDR3 coding sequence is TGTGCCAGCGCTCCTACAGGGTTGAGCAATCAGCCCCAGCATTTT.

The chain is built from TRBV14 and TRBJ1-2; a possible D gene is TRBD1 (5 bases). The CDR3 contains 14 residues. Germline values: CDR1 SGHDN, CDR2 FVKESK. V was cut by 4 bases and J by 0 bases, with 9 bases left in between. For the CDR3, the DNA is TGTGCCAGCAGCCCTTTAGGGGCTAACTATGGCTACACCTTC. As protein: CASSPLGANYGYTF.

This clone is a singleton in its sample. The chain combines TRBV4-1 with TRBJ2-5; TRBD2 matches at 8 bases. The ends lost 5 bases at V and 2 bases at J; junction bases unmatched: 7. CDR3 length: 15 residues. CDR1 MGHRA and CDR2 YSYEKL come from the germline V gene. CDR3 region: CASSAPGGGQETQYF. The CDR3 nucleotides are TGCGCCAGCAGCGCCCCGGGGGGGGGACAAGAGACCCAGTACTTC.

V gene TRBV19 combines with J gene TRBJ1-2; 8 bases agree with TRBD1. The junction had 9 bases not matched to a gene; V was cut back by 7 bases and J by 8 bases. Germline V gene data show CDR1 as LNHDA and CDR2 as SQIVND (reference sequence). This CDR3 has 13 amino acids. The CDR3 reads CASIKDRVAGYTF. The CDR3 DNA sequence: TGTGCCAGTATCAAGGACAGGGTAGCAGGCTACACCTTC.

The rearrangement uses TRBV28 and TRBJ2-7; 8 bases match TRBD2. CDR1 and CDR2 (germline): MDHEN, SYDVKM. Trimming cost V 3 bases and J 5 bases; bases outside gene matches: 30. The CDR3 runs to 22 residues. The CDR3 is CASSFLRGALKGGERETNEQYF. DNA for the CDR3: TGTGCCAGCAGTTTCCTAAGGGGCGCCTTGAAGGGGGGGGAGCGGGAGACCAACGAGCAGTACTTC. The entire variable domain, with the rest obtained from reference TRBV28 and TRBJ2-7, is as follows: DVKVTQSSRYLVKRTGEKVFLECVQDMDHENMFWYRQDPGLGLRLIYFSYDVKMKEKGDIPEGYSVSREKKERFSLILESASTNQTSMYLCASSFLRGALKGGERETNEQYFGPGTRLTVT.

This sequence joins TRBV11-3 and TRBJ2-1; unclear D gene. The CDR3 totals 15 residues. V dropped 3 bases and J dropped 5 bases, with 14 bases sitting between them. CDR1 SGHNT and CDR2 YENEEA come from the germline V gene. CDR3 in amino acids: CASSFGFGRDNEQFF. For the CDR3, the DNA is TGTGCCAGCAGCTTTGGGTTTGGTCGGGACAATGAGCAGTTCTTC.

The V call is TRBV27, the J call TRBJ2-7, with 7 bases aligning to TRBD2. The CDR3 extends over 14 amino acids. Trimming removed 1 base from V and 3 bases from J; junction bases left unmatched: 3. Germline V gene lookup returns CDR1 MNHEY and CDR2 SMNVEV (reference sequence). CDR3 sequence reads: CASSLLTSIYEQYF. DNA of the CDR3: TGTGCCAGCAGTTTATTGACTAGCATCTACGAGCAGTACTTC.

The chain carries TRBV28 and TRBJ2-5, with D perhaps matching TRBD2 (5 bases). From germline, CDR1 is MDHEN and CDR2 SYDVKM. V was cut by 4 bases and J by 0 bases, with 9 bases left in between. The CDR3 spans 14 residues. The CDR3 nucleotides are TGTGCCAGCAGTTATATCGGGAACCAAGAGACCCAGTACTTC. Translated, it gives CASSYIGNQETQYF.